This TCR beta chain was captured by sequencing in a study of graft-versus-host responses after intestinal transplantation. For the study at large: Recipients had transplants, and these were multivisceral, liver-intestinal, or isolated intestinal. Regarding the study as a whole: GvH clones occurred in recipient marrow; some first appeared in ileum or blood.

This CDR3 is 16 amino acids long. Germline CDR1 is SGHDT and CDR2 is YYEEEE. After removal of 0 bases from V and 0 bases from J, the junction contained 0 bases not matched to a gene. A note on this clone: Its antigen remains unidentified.

Libraries were prepared by immunoSEQ multiplex PCR; TCRdb keeps only in-frame clonotypes and omits some of them. The sample lists about 63,000 clones, roughly 90% occurring once. Lymphocytes (intraepithelial and lamina propria) were released by processing the graft tissue. The sequence was collected from a human patient who received an intestinal transplant, so some T cells may come from the graft donor. V and J are TRBV5-6 and TRBJ2-1, with 10 bases fitting TRBD2. The source material was ileum tissue, sampled roughly 54 weeks after transplant. The CDR3 sequence is CASSLERGGSYNEQFF. Here the CDR3 DNA reads TGTGCCAGCAGCTTGGAGCGGGGGGGCTCCTACAATGAGCAGTTCTTC.